This entry describes one T cell receptor beta chain. This table comes from immunoSEQ multiplex PCR, and its TCRdb copy is limited to in-frame clones, with some not included. The sample lists nearly 95,000 clones; around 94% were seen once. This entry is derived from a study of siplizumab effects on memory and regulatory T cells. This CDR3 has 15 amino acids. J gave up 4 bases and V 5 bases, and 3 bases lay outside the gene matches. CDR1 is SGHTA, CDR2 FQGNSA, per germline. This TCR came from a human donor in good health. V and J are TRBV7-2 and TRBJ2-2, with 11 nucleotides matching TRBD2. The sample comprised non-Treg CD4+ T cells sorted from blood. The chain's CDR3 is CASSPGLAATGELFF. The CDR3 coding sequence is TGTGCCAGCAGCCCGGGACTAGCGGCCACCGGGGAGCTGTTTTTT.